Listed here are 30 T cell receptor beta chains from one sample, sequenced in a study of T cells after yellow fever vaccination. MiXCR, run by TCRdb on the 5' RACE reads, gives a single entry per CDR3 protein. This sample has more than 300,000 distinct CDR3 sequences, with 6.8% found just once. Sequencing was performed on PBMCs, taken approximately 40 days after the first yellow fever vaccination. Receptors originate from a man aged 18 to 29 who received the YFV17D yellow fever vaccine.

In this sample, this clonotype turned up a few times. The rearrangement links TRBV4-1 to TRBJ1-5; tentatively, D is TRBD1 (6 bases). V gave up 0 bases and J gave up 7 bases, with 16 bases separating them. Germline CDR1 and CDR2: MGHRA and YSYEKL. The CDR3 is made up of 16 amino acids. The CDR3 coding sequence is TGCGCCAGCAGCCAAGATCGGGCAGGGGAGGTCCAGCCCCAGCATTTT. Protein product: CASSQDRAGEVQPQHF.

The table lists this clonotype with many counts. The chain has TRBV3-1 and TRBJ1-2; D gene uncertain. The CDR3 spans 13 residues. Germline V lookup: CDR1 LGHDT, CDR2 YNNKEL (reference sequence). Trimming removed 0 bases from V and 5 bases from J, with 7 bases in between. The CDR3, as DNA: TGTGCCAGCAGCCAAGATGAGCGTTATGGCTACACCTTC. Its translation: CASSQDERYGYTF.

This clonotype was recorded many times. This chain links TRBV7-9 with TRBJ2-5, with a possible D match to TRBD1 (6 bases). The V end lost 5 bases, the J end lost 2 bases, and 15 bases lay between the germline ends. The length of the CDR3 is 15 residues. Germline V gene sequence: CDR1 SEHNR, CDR2 FQNEAQ (reference sequence). The CDR3 region is CASSLGGFLQETQYF. The DNA for the CDR3 is TGTGCCAGCAGCCTAGGGGGATTCTTACAAGAGACCCAGTACTTC.

The chain recombines TRBV7-2 with TRBJ1-3; D is unresolved. The germline V gene has CDR1 SGHTA and CDR2 FQGNSA. With 5 bases removed from V and 4 bases from J, the gap between germline ends came to 12 bases. The CDR3 covers 14 residues. The CDR3 sequence: CASSPRWVGNTIYF. The DNA for the CDR3 is TGTGCCAGCAGCCCCCGGTGGGTGGGAAACACCATATATTTT.

The chain is built from TRBV9 and TRBJ2-1; 9 bases agree with TRBD1. The CDR3 extends over 15 amino acids. Germline trimming cut 4 bases from V and 4 bases from J; bases unmatched to any gene: 6. Germline V gene lookup returns CDR1 SGDLS and CDR2 YYNGEE. The CDR3, as DNA: TGTGCCAGCAGCATTAAACAGGGGGCGTACAATGAGCAGTTCTTC. This sequence encodes CASSIKQGAYNEQFF.

The chain is built from TRBV7-2 and TRBJ2-5, with no clear D. V was trimmed by 5 bases and J by 2 bases, leaving 12 bases between them. Germline CDR1 reads SGHTA; CDR2 reads FQGNSA. The CDR3 extends over 14 amino acids. CDR3 protein: CASSTARRQETQYF. The CDR3 DNA sequence: TGTGCCAGCAGCACCGCTCGGAGACAAGAGACCCAGTACTTC.

This clonotype came up many times. J is TRBJ2-3 and V is TRBV9; 11 nucleotides line up with TRBD2. Germline assignment: CDR1 SGDLS and CDR2 YYNGEE. This CDR3 comprises 15 residues. V shed 3 bases and J 4 bases; nucleotides not matched to a gene: 4. This CDR3 is CASSGGTSGSDTQYF. The CDR3 nucleotides read TGTGCCAGCAGCGGCGGGACTAGCGGATCAGATACGCAGTATTTT.

This chain uses TRBV9 with TRBJ2-1; possibly TRBD1 or TRBD2 for D (5 bases each). CDR1 and CDR2 (germline): SGDLS, YYNGEE. The V end was cut by 4 bases, the J end by 10 bases, with 15 bases between. The CDR3 covers 13 residues. The CDR3 DNA reads TGTGCCAGCAGCCCAGAGGGGAGACGGGAGCAGTTCTTC. Translated, it gives CASSPEGRREQFF.

This clonotype was picked up a small number of times. The DNA for the CDR3 is TGTGCCAGCAGCCCCTCGGGACTAGCGGGTGGGCAAGAGACCCAGTACTTC. This gives the protein CASSPSGLAGGQETQYF. This rearrangement joins TRBV11-3 to TRBJ2-5; 12 bases match TRBD2. CDR3 length: 17 residues. The trim removed 5 bases at V and 2 bases at J, leaving 9 bases unmatched. Per the germline V gene, CDR1 is SGHNT and CDR2 is YENEEA.

There are a few counts of this clonotype. The chain joins TRBV7-9 to TRBJ2-2; 8 positions match TRBD2. Germline-derived CDR1 and CDR2 are SEHNR and FQNEAQ (reference sequence). The CDR3 consists of 14 residues. V lost 3 bases, J lost 8 bases, and 5 bases stayed unmatched. Here the CDR3 reads CASSFQAGAGELFF. The CDR3 DNA reads as TGTGCCAGCAGCTTCCAAGCGGGGGCTGGGGAGCTGTTTTTT.

This clonotype has just a few counts. The chain combines TRBV4-2 with TRBJ2-3; 8 positions agree with TRBD2. With V trimmed by 4 bases and J by 1 base, 16 bases remained unmatched. The CDR3 loop spans 19 amino acids. Germline CDR1 and CDR2: LGHNA and YNFKEQ. The CDR3, as DNA: TGTGCCAGCAGCCTAGCCCCGGGACTAGAGGATTTCCGCACAGATACGCAGTATTTT. Translated, it gives CASSLAPGLEDFRTDTQYF.

This clonotype has only a few counts. The chain employs TRBV30 and TRBJ2-5; D call uncertain. Trimming stripped 5 bases from V and 2 bases from J, with 18 bases between. The CDR3 extends over 15 amino acids. The germline gives CDR1 GTSNPN, CDR2 SVGIG (reference sequence). The CDR3 sequence is CAWDLGYGRQETQYF. CDR3 bases: TGTGCCTGGGACTTGGGCTATGGACGGCAAGAGACCCAGTACTTC.

The table lists this clonotype with many counts. This rearrangement joins TRBV4-2 to TRBJ1-6; D remains ambiguous. Germline CDR1 reads LGHNA; CDR2 reads YNFKEQ. The ends were cut back, 0 bases at V and 7 bases at J, with 7 bases in the middle. This CDR3 contains 14 residues. CDR3 sequence (DNA): TGTGCCAGCAGCCAAGACGGGGAAAATTCACCCCTCCACTTT. Its translation is CASSQDGENSPLHF.

The chain uses TRBV5-4 and TRBJ1-2, with 10 bases lining up with TRBD1. Trimming cost V 5 bases and J 4 bases; bases outside gene matches: 5. CDR1 and CDR2 (germline): SGHNT, YYREEE (reference sequence). The CDR3 has 14 residues. CDR3 region: CASRTGTGVYGYTF. CDR3 nucleotides: TGTGCCAGCAGAACCGGGACAGGGGTCTATGGCTACACCTTC.

The gene calls are TRBV10-3 and TRBJ2-7; D possibly corresponds to TRBD2 (6 bases). This CDR3 is built from 15 residues. The germline V and J ends were trimmed by 5 bases and 4 bases, with 18 bases remaining between them. Germline loops: CDR1 ENHRY, CDR2 SYGVKD. In DNA, the CDR3 is TGTGCCATCAGTCTGTCGCCCGGGGGTAATTACGAGCAGTACTTC. Translating it yields CAISLSPGGNYEQYF.

V usage is TRBV6-1 and J usage is TRBJ2-1; D may be TRBD1 or TRBD2 (5 bases each). There are 18 residues in the CDR3. CDR1 is MNHNS and CDR2 is SASEGT in the germline V gene. Trimming stripped 7 bases from V and 5 bases from J, with 27 bases between. CDR3 nucleotide sequence: TGTGCCAGCAATGGGTTGAGGGGTGAAGTCACCCTTGACAATGAGCAGTTCTTC. Translating it yields CASNGLRGEVTLDNEQFF.

This clonotype was picked up a small number of times. V usage is TRBV4-1 and J usage is TRBJ2-3; TRBD1 or TRBD2 may be the D gene (5 bases each). Per germline, CDR1 MGHRA and CDR2 YSYEKL. Trimming pared 1 base from V and 4 bases from J, leaving 12 bases between. The CDR3 runs 15 residues. The CDR3 nucleotides read TGCGCCAGCAGCCAAGGAGGGACCTCCCCAGATACGCAGTATTTT. It translates to CASSQGGTSPDTQYF.

This clonotype was seen many times. V gene TRBV12-3 or TRBV12-4 combines with J gene TRBJ2-1, with TRBD1 identical over 7 bases. Trimming took 4 bases from V and 12 from J; bases not matched to a gene: 12. The CDR3 is 14 residues long. In DNA, the CDR3 is TGTGCCAGCAGTTCTCCGACAGGGACGACCGGGCAGTTCTTC. Protein: CASSSPTGTTGQFF.

The chain uses TRBV6-2 or TRBV6-3 and TRBJ2-7; 7 bases are a match to TRBD1. This CDR3 has 12 amino acids. CDR1 is MNHEY and CDR2 is SVGEGT in the germline V gene. The junction had 5 bases not matched to a gene; V was cut back by 6 bases and J by 6 bases. The CDR3 sequence: CASSRQGLEQYF. Written as DNA, the CDR3 is TGTGCCAGCAGCCGACAGGGTCTCGAGCAGTACTTC.

This chain links TRBV12-3 or TRBV12-4 with TRBJ2-7, with 7 bases lining up with TRBD2. The junction had 9 bases not matched to a gene; V was cut back by 5 bases and J by 5 bases. The CDR3 spans 14 residues. The CDR3 sequence is CASSDSGGVDEQYF. DNA for the CDR3: TGTGCCAGCAGTGACTCTGGGGGGGTTGACGAGCAGTACTTC.

This clonotype was counted a few times. The chain joins TRBV5-1 to TRBJ1-1; D perhaps matches TRBD1 (6 bases). Trimming took off 4 bases at V and 5 bases at J, with 18 bases between the two ends. The length of the CDR3 is 15 residues. Looked up from germline, CDR1 is SGHRS and CDR2 is YFSETQ. Written as DNA, the CDR3 is TGCGCCAGCAGCCCTCGGCCCGGGGGCGAGACTGAAGCTTTCTTT. This encodes CASSPRPGGETEAFF.

Ten or more counts support this clonotype. The chain employs TRBV28 and TRBJ2-3, with D unclear. The germline CDR1 and CDR2 sequences are MDHEN and SYDVKM. CDR3 length: 11 residues. V was trimmed by 4 bases and J by 6 bases, leaving 5 bases between them. CDR3 sequence: CASSSEDTQYF. The CDR3 nucleotides read TGTGCCAGCAGTTCCGAGGATACGCAGTATTTT.

The chain joins TRBV4-3 to TRBJ2-7; no definite D call. Trimming took off 0 bases at V and 1 base at J, with 13 bases between the two ends. Looked up from germline, CDR1 is LGHNA and CDR2 is YSLEER. The CDR3 is 16 amino acids. This CDR3 is CASSQDRSWQSYEQYF. As DNA, the CDR3 is TGCGCCAGCAGCCAAGATAGGTCGTGGCAGTCCTACGAGCAGTACTTC.

This clonotype was observed a handful of times. This rearrangement joins TRBV2 to TRBJ2-5; D tentatively fits TRBD1 or TRBD2 (5 bases each). Between the trimmed V and J ends, which lost 5 bases and 0 bases, there was a span of 10 bases. This CDR3 has 14 residues. The germline V gene has CDR1 SNHLY and CDR2 FYNNEI. DNA for the CDR3: TGTGCCAGCAGTCCCGGGACGTACCAAGAGACCCAGTACTTC. This sequence encodes CASSPGTYQETQYF.

This CDR3 reads CAISGTLYSRETQYF. DNA of the CDR3: TGTGCCATCAGTGGAACACTCTACTCCCGGGAGACCCAGTACTTC. V gene TRBV10-3 combines with J gene TRBJ2-5; D remains unclear. The length of the CDR3 is 15 residues. The germline V gene encodes CDR1 ENHRY and CDR2 SYGVKD. V was shortened by 4 bases and J by 5 bases, with 17 bases between the two germline ends.

This clonotype was detected only a few times. V is TRBV10-3 and J is TRBJ1-2; 9 bases fit TRBD1. V dropped 6 bases and J dropped 4; count of bases not matched to a gene: 15. Per germline, CDR1 ENHRY and CDR2 SYGVKD. The CDR3 extends over 17 amino acids. The CDR3 coding sequence is TGTGCCATCAGCGCACAACAGGGGGCCGGTCTGGGCTATGGCTACACCTTC. This codes for CAISAQQGAGLGYGYTF.

The chain has TRBV11-2 and TRBJ2-5; D ambiguous. V was clipped by 2 bases and J by 0 bases, with 13 bases between them. CDR3 length: 16 amino acids. Germline loops: CDR1 SGHAT, CDR2 FQNNGV. The CDR3 coding sequence is TGTGCCAGCAGCTTAATGGGCACGGCGTACCAAGAGACCCAGTACTTC. As protein: CASSLMGTAYQETQYF.

This clonotype has at least ten counts. The genes are TRBV7-6 and TRBJ2-1, with 9 bases lining up with TRBD2. Losses at the gene ends were 2 bases for V and 5 bases for J; bases not matched to a gene: 4. The CDR3 spans 15 residues. Germline V gene lookup returns CDR1 SGHVS and CDR2 FNYEAQ. The CDR3 loop is CASSLLPSGDNEQFF. CDR3 bases: TGTGCCAGCAGCTTACTTCCTAGCGGGGACAATGAGCAGTTCTTC.

CDR3 coding DNA: TGTGCCAGCAGGGAGGGGGGCCGAGGTGAGCAGTTCTTC. This gives the protein CASREGGRGEQFF. The chain employs TRBV28 and TRBJ2-1; either TRBD1 or TRBD2 may supply D (6 bases each). Trimming removed 6 bases from V and 9 bases from J, with 15 bases in between. The CDR3 spans 13 residues. CDR1 and CDR2 from the germline V gene are MDHEN and SYDVKM.

This clonotype appeared a few times. V gene TRBV5-1 combines with J gene TRBJ1-3; D gene unclear. Germline V gives CDR1 SGHRS, CDR2 YFSETQ. This CDR3 has 14 amino acids. V lost 0 bases and J lost 4, with 8 bases in between. In DNA, the CDR3 is TGCGCCAGCAGCTTGGGCGGCAAAGGAAACACCATATATTTT. Protein sequence: CASSLGGKGNTIYF.